This T cell receptor beta chain was documented in a study of shared clonotypes between healthy human individuals. TCRdb keeps only in-frame clones here, not all; method: immunoSEQ multiplex PCR. The repertoire consists of roughly 380,000 clones, with roughly 96% occurring once and the leading ten covering approximately 0.32%. This CDR3 comprises 14 residues. The germline V gene has CDR1 MNHEY and CDR2 SMNVEV (reference sequence). The V end lost 2 bases, the J end lost 5 bases, and 12 bases lay between the germline ends. The clonotype was recovered from a man aged 25 to 40 in good health. Sequenced input: memory CD8+ T cells sorted from blood. Subset: CD45RO+ cells pooled with CCR7-negative TemRA cells. The chain carries TRBV27 and TRBJ2-5; possible D gene TRBD2, 5 bases. The CDR3 coding sequence is TGTGCCAGCAGTTTAGCTAGCTTCCGGGAGACCCAGTACTTC. Residues: CASSLASFRETQYF.